This entry concerns a single T cell receptor beta chain. Amplification of TCR beta used genomic DNA extracted from peripheral blood. Multiplex touch-down PCR with TRB-A/B primers amplified rearranged V-D-J TRB sequences. TCRdb used MiXCR to reprocess the multiplex PCR reads, holding one entry per CDR3 protein. Of fewer than 12,000 distinct CDR3 sequences listed, over 30% are singletons. This sample was taken from a study of T cell repertoires in aging, cancer and after chemotherapy. This clonotype was sampled from a human donor in good health. Material: blood.

CDR3 coding DNA: TGTGCCAGCAGCTTTAGGGACAGGAGCTGGGATGAGCAGTTCTTC. It specifies CASSFRDRSWDEQFF. The genes are TRBV5-6 and TRBJ2-1, with 8 positions matching TRBD1. This CDR3 has 15 amino acids. Germline CDR1 is SGHDT and CDR2 is YYEEEE. Unmatched junction bases numbered 9, after V lost 2 bases and J lost 8 bases.